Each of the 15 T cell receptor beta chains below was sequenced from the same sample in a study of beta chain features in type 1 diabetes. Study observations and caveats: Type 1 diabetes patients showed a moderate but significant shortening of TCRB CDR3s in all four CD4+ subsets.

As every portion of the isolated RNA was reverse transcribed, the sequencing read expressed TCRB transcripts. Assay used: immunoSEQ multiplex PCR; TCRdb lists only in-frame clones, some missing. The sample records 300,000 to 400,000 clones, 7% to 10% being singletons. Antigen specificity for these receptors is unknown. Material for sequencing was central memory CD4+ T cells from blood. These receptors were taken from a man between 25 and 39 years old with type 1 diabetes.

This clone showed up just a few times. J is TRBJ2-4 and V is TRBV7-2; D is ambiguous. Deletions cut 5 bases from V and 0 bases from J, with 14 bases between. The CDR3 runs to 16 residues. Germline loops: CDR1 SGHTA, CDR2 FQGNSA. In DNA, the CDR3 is TGTGCCAGCAGCCCCCCATGGGCCCTAGCCAAAAACATTCAGTACTTC. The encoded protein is CASSPPWALAKNIQYF.

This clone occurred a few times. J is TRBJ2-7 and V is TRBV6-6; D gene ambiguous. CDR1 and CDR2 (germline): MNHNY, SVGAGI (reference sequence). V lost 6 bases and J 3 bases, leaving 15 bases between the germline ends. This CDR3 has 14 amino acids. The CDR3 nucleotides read TGTGCCAGCAGGCCGAGGATGCACGTCTACGAGCAGTACTTC. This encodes CASRPRMHVYEQYF.

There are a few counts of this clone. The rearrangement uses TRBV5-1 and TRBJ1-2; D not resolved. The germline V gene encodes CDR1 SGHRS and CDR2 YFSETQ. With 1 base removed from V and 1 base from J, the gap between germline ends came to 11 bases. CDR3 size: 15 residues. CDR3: CASSLLSQVNYGYTF. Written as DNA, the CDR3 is TGCGCCAGCAGCTTGTTAAGCCAGGTTAACTATGGCTACACCTTC.

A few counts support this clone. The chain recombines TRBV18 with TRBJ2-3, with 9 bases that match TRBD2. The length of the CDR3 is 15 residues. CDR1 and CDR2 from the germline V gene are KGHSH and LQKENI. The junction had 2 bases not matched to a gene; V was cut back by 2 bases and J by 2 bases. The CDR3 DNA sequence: TGTGCCAGCTCACCAAGACTAGCGGACACAGATACGCAGTATTTT. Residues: CASSPRLADTDTQYF. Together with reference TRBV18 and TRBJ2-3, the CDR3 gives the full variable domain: NAGVMQNPRHLVRRRGQEARLRCSPMKGHSHVYWYRQLPEEGLKFMVYLQKENIIDESGMPKERFSAEFPKEGPSILRIQQVVRGDSAAYFCASSPRLADTDTQYFGPGTRLTVL.

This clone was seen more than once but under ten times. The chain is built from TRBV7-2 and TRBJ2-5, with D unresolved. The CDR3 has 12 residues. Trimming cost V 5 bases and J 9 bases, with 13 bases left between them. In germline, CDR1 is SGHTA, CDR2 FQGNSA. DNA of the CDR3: TGTGCCAGCAGCCCCGGGCCCCCTCCCCAGTACTTC. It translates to CASSPGPPPQYF.

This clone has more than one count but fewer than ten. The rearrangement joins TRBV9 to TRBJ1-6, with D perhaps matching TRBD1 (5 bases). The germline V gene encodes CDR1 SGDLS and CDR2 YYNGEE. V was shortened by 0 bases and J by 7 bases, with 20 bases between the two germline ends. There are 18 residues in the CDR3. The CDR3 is CASSVEGWGKKENSPLHF. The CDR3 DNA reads TGTGCCAGCAGCGTAGAGGGGTGGGGCAAGAAGGAGAATTCACCCCTCCACTTT.

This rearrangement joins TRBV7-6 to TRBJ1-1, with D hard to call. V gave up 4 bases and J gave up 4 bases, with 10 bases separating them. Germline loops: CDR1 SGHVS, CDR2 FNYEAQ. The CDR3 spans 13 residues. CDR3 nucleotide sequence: TGTGCCAGCAGCTCGGACCCGAGCACTGAAGCTTTCTTT. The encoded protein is CASSSDPSTEAFF.

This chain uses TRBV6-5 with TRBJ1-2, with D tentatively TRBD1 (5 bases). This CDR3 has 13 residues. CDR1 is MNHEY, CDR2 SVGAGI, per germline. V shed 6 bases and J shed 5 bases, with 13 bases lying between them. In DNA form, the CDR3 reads TGTGCCAGCAGAGAGACAGCCTCATATGGCTACACCTTC. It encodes CASRETASYGYTF.

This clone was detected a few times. CDR3 region: CASTAQPRETQYF. The CDR3 DNA sequence: TGTGCCAGCACCGCACAGCCCAGGGAGACCCAGTACTTC. The chain carries TRBV28 and TRBJ2-5; no firm D call. V was clipped by 7 bases and J by 5 bases, with 14 bases between them. CDR1 MDHEN and CDR2 SYDVKM come from the germline V gene. The CDR3 consists of 13 residues.

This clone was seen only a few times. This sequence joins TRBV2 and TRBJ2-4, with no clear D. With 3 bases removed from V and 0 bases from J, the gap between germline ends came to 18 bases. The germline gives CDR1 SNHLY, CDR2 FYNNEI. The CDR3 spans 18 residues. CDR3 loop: CASSDIWARRVAKNIQYF. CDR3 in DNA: TGTGCCAGCAGTGACATTTGGGCTAGGCGAGTAGCCAAAAACATTCAGTACTTC.

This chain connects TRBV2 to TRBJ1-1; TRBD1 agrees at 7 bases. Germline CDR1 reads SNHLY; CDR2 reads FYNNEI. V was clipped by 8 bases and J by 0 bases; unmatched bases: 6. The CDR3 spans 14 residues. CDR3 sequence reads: CASGRDRLNTEAFF. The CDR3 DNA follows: TGTGCCAGCGGGCGGGACAGACTGAACACTGAAGCTTTCTTT.

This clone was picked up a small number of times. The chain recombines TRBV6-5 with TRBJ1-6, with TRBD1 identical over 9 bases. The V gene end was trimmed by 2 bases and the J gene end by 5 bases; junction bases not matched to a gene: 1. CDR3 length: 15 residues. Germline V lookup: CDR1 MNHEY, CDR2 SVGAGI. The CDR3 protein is CASSYGDRDNSPLHF. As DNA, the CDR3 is TGTGCCAGCAGTTACGGGGACAGGGATAATTCACCCCTCCACTTT.

CDR3: CASGRPQAPMNTEAFF. In DNA form, the CDR3 reads TGTGCCAGTGGACGACCACAGGCTCCTATGAACACTGAAGCTTTCTTT. This sequence joins TRBV19 and TRBJ1-1, with a possible D match to TRBD1 (5 bases). The CDR3 loop spans 16 amino acids. Per the germline V gene, CDR1 is LNHDA and CDR2 is SQIVND (reference sequence). Trimming took off 8 bases at V and 0 bases at J, with 19 bases between the two ends.

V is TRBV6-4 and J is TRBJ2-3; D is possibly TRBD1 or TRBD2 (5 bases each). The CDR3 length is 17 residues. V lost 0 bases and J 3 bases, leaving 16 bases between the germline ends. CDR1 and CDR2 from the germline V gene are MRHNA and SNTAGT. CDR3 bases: TGTGCCAGCAGTGACTCTGAAAGGGGAACGGGGACAGATACGCAGTATTTT. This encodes CASSDSERGTGTDTQYF.

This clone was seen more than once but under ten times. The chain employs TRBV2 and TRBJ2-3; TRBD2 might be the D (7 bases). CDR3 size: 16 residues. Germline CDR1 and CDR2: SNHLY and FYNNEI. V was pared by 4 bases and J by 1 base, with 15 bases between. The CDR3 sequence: CASSVGGAFGTDTQYF. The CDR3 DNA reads TGTGCCAGCAGTGTTGGGGGGGCCTTTGGCACAGATACGCAGTATTTT.